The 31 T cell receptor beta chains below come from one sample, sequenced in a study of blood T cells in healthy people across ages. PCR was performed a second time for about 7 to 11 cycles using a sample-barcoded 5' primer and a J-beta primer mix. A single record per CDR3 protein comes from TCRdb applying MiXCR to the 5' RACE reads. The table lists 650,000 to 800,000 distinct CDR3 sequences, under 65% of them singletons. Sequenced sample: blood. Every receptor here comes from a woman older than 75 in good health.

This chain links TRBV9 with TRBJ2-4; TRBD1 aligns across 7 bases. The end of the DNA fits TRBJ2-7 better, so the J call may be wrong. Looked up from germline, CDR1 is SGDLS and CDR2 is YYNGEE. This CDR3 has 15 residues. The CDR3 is CASSTTGTDHSEQYF. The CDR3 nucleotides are TGTGCCAGCAGCACCACCGGGACAGACCATTCCGAGCAGTACTTC.

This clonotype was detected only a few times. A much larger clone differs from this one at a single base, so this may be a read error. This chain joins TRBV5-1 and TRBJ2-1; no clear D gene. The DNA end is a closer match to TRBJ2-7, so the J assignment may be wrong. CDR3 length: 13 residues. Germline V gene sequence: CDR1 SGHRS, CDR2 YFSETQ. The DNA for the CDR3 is TGCGCCAGCAGCTTGGTTGTCTCCAATGAGCAGTACTTC. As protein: CASSLVVSNEQYF.

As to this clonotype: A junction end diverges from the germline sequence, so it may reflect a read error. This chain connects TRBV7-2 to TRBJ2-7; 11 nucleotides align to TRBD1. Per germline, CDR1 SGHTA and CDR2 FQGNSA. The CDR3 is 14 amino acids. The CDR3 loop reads CASTLGQGAWEQYF. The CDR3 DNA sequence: TGTGCCAGCACCTTAGGACAGGGGGCGTGGGAGCAGTACTTC.

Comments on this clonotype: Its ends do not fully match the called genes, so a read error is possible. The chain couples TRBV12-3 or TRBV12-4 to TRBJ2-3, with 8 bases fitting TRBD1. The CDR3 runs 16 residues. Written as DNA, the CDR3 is TGTGCCAGCAGGCCTTTCGGCGGGACAGGAGGGGATATGCAGTATTTT. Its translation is CASRPFGGTGGDMQYF.

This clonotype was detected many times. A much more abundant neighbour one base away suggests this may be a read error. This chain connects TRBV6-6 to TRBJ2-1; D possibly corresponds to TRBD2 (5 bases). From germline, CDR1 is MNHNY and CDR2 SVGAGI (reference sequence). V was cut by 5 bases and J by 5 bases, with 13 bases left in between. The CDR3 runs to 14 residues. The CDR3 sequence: CASSDKGENNEQFF. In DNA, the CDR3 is TGTGCCAGCAGTGACAAGGGAGAAAACAATGAGCAGTTCTTC.

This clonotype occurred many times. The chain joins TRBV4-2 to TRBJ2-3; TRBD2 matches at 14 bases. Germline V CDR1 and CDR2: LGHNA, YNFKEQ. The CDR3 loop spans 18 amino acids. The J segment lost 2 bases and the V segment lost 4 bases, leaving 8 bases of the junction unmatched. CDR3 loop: CASSRNPGLAGVTDTQYF. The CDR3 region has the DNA TGTGCCAGCAGCCGCAACCCGGGACTAGCGGGAGTCACAGATACGCAGTATTTT.

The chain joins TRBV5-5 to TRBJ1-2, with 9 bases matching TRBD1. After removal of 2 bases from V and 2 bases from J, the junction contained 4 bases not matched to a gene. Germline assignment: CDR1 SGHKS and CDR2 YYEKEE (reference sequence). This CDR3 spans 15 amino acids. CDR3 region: CASSFGQGRNYGYTF. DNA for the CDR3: TGTGCCAGCAGCTTTGGACAGGGGCGGAACTATGGCTACACCTTC.

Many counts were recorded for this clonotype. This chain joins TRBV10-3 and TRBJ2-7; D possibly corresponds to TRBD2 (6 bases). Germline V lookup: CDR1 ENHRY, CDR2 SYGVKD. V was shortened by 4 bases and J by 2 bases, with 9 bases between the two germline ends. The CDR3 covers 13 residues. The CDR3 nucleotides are TGTGCCATCAGTGGTGGAGGGCCCTACGAGCAGTACTTC. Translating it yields CAISGGGPYEQYF.

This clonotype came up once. The CDR3 nucleotides read TGCAGCGTTGAGAGGACAGGGGGCACCTTATTCACAGATACGCAGTATTTT. It specifies CSVERTGGTLFTDTQYF. V gene TRBV29-1 combines with J gene TRBJ2-3; 11 bases agree with TRBD1. The CDR3 spans 17 residues. Per the germline V gene, CDR1 is SQVTM and CDR2 is ANQGSEA. Losses at the gene ends were 3 bases for V and 2 bases for J; bases not matched to a gene: 10.

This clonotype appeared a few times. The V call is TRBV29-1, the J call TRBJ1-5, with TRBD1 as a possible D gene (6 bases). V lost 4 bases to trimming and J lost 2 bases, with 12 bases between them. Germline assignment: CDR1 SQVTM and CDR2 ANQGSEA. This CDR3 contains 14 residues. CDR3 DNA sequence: TGCAGCGTTGCCAGGGGAAATGGCAATCAGCCCCAGCATTTT. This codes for CSVARGNGNQPQHF. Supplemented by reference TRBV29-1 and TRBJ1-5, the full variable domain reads SAVISQKPSRDICQRGTSLTIQCQVDSQVTMMFWYRQQPGQSLTLIATANQGSEATYESGFVIDKFPISRPNLTFSTLTVSNMSPEDSSIYLCSVARGNGNQPQHFGDGTRLSIL.

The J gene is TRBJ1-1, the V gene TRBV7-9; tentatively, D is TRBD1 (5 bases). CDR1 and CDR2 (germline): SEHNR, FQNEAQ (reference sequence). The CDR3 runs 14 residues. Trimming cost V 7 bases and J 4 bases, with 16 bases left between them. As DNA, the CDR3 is TGTGCCAGCAATCAGCCAGGGCGGGGCACTGAAGCTTTCTTT. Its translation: CASNQPGRGTEAFF.

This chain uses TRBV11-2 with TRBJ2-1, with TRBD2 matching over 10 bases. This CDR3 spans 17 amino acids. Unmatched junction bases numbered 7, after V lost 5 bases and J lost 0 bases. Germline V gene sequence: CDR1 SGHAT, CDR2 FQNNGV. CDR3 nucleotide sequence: TGTGCCAGCAGCCCCTTCCGGACTAGCGGCTCCTACAATGAGCAGTTCTTC. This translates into CASSPFRTSGSYNEQFF.

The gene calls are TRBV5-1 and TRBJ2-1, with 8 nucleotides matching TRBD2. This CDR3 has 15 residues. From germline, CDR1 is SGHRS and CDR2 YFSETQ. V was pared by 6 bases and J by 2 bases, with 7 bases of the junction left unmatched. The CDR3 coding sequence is TGCGCCAGCATGGGCGGGGGGTTGACCTACAATGAGCAGTTCTTC. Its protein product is CASMGGGLTYNEQFF. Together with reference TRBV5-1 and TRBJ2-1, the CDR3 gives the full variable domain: KAGVTQTPRYLIKTRGQQVTLSCSPISGHRSVSWYQQTPGQGLQFLFEYFSETQRNKGNFPGRFSGRQFSNSRSEMNVSTLELGDSALYLCASMGGGLTYNEQFFGPGTRLTVL.

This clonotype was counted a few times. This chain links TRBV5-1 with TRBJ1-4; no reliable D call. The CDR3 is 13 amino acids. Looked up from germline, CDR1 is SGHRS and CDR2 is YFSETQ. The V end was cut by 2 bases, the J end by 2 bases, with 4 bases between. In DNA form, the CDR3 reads TGCGCCAGCAGCTTTAGGACTAATGAAAAACTGTTTTTT. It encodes CASSFRTNEKLFF.

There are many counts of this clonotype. In DNA form, the CDR3 reads TGTGCCATCAGTGAGCCGAAGGGCGCGTACACTGAAGCTTTCTTT. It translates to CAISEPKGAYTEAFF. This chain links TRBV10-3 with TRBJ1-1, with D uncertain. The CDR3 totals 15 residues. V gave up 2 bases and J gave up 3 bases, with 13 bases separating them. Germline V gives CDR1 ENHRY, CDR2 SYGVKD.

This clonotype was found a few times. The CDR3 DNA is TGTGCCAGCAGTTTGGGCGGGAGAGTACAAGAGACCCAGTACTTC. Translating gives CASSLGGRVQETQYF. V gene TRBV12-3 or TRBV12-4 combines with J gene TRBJ2-5; 7 bases are shared with TRBD2. The CDR3 has 15 amino acids. J lost 2 bases, V lost 3 bases, and 6 bases had no gene match.

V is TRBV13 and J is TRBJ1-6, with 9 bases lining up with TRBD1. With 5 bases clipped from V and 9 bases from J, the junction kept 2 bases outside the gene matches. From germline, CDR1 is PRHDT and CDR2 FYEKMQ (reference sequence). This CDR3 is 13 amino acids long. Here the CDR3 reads CASSGTGSSPLHF. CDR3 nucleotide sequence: TGTGCCAGCAGCGGGACAGGGAGTTCACCCCTCCACTTT.

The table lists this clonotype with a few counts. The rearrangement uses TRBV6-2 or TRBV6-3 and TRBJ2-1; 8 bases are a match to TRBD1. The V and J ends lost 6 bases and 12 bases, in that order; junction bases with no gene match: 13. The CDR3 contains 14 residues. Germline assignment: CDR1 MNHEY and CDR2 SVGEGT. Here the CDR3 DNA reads TGTGCCAGCAGCTACCGGGACAGGCTCAGGGGGCAGTTCTTC. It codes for CASSYRDRLRGQFF.

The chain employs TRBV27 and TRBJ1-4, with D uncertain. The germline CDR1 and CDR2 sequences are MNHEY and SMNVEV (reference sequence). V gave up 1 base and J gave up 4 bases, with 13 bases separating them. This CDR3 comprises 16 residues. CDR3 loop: CASSLLYGKGNEKLFF. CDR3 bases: TGTGCCAGCAGTTTATTATACGGGAAGGGTAATGAAAAACTGTTTTTT.

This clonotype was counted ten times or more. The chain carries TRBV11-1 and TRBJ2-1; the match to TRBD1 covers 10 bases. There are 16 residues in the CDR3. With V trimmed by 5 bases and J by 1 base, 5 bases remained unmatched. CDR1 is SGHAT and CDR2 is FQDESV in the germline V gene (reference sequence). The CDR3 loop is CASSPRDRGSYNEQFF. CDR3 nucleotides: TGTGCCAGCAGCCCCCGGGACAGGGGTTCCTACAATGAGCAGTTCTTC. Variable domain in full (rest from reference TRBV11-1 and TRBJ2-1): EAEVAQSPRYKITEKSQAVAFWCDPISGHATLYWYRQILGQGPELLVQFQDESVVDDSQLPKDRFSAERLKGVDSTLKIQPAELGDSAMYLCASSPRDRGSYNEQFFGPGTRLTVL.

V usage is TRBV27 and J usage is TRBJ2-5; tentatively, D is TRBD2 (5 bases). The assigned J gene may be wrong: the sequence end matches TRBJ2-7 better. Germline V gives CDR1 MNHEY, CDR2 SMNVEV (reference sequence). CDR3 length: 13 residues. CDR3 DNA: TGTGCCAGCAGTTCGGGTTCGGGGTTCGAGCAGTACTTC. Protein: CASSSGSGFEQYF.

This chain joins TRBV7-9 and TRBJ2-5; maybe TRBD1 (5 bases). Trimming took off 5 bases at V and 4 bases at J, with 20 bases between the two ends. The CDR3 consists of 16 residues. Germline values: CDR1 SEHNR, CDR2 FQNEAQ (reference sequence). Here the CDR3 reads CASSRGLGVSVETQYF. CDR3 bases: TGTGCCAGCAGCCGAGGATTAGGGGTGTCGGTAGAGACCCAGTACTTC.

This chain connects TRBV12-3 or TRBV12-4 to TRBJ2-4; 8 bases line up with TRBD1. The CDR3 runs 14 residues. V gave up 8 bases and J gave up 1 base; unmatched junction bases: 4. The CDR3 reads CASRTGGAKNIQYF. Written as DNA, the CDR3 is TGTGCCAGCCGAACAGGGGGGGCCAAAAACATTCAGTACTTC.

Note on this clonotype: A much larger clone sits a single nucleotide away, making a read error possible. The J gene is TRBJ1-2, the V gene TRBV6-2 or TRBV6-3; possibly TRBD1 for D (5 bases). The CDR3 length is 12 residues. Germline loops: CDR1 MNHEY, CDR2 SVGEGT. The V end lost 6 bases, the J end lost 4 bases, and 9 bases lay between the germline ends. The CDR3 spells CASRAGTYGYTF. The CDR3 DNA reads TGTGCCAGCAGAGCAGGGACCTATGGCTACACCTTC.

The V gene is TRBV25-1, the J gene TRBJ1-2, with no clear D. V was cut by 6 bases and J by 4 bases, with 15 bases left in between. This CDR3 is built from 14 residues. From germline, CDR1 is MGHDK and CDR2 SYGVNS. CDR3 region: CASRLPGPGYGYTF. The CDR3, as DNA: TGTGCCAGCAGGCTTCCAGGCCCTGGCTATGGCTACACCTTC.

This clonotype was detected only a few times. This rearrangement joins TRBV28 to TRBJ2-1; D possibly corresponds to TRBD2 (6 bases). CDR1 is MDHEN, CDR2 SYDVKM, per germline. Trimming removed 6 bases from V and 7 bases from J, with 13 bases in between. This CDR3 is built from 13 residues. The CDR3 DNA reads TGTGCCAGCAGACAACGCGGGGCGAATGAGCAGTTCTTC. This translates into CASRQRGANEQFF.

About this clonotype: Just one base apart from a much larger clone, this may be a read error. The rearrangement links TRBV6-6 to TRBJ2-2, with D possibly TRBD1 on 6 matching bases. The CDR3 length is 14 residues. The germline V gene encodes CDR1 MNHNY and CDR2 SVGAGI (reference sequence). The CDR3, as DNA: TGTACCAGCAGTCCCCGGACAGCGAAGGGGGAGCTGTTTTTT. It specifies CTSSPRTAKGELFF.

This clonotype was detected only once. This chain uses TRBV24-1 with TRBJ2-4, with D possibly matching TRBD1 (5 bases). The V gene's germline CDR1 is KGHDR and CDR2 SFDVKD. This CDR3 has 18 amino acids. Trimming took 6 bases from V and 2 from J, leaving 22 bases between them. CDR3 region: CATSPRDLQEESKNIQYF. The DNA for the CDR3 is TGTGCCACCAGTCCCAGGGATCTACAGGAAGAATCCAAAAACATTCAGTACTTC.

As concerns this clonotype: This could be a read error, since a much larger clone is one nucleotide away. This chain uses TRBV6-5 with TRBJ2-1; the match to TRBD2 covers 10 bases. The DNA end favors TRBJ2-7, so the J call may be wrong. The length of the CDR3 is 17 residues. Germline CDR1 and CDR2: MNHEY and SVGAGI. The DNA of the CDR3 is TGTGCCAGCAGTTACGGGCCAGCGGGGGGGCCTGTCAATGAGCAGTACTTC. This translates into CASSYGPAGGPVNEQYF.

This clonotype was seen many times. The CDR3 bases are TGCAGTGCTAGAGATCCACGGGCCTCCTACAATGAGCAGTTCTTC. Translated, it gives CSARDPRASYNEQFF. This chain connects TRBV20-1 to TRBJ2-1, with D unclear. This CDR3 is built from 15 residues. Between the trimmed V and J ends, which lost 0 bases and 0 bases, there was a span of 9 bases. Germline CDR1 and CDR2: DFQATT and SNEGSKA (reference sequence).

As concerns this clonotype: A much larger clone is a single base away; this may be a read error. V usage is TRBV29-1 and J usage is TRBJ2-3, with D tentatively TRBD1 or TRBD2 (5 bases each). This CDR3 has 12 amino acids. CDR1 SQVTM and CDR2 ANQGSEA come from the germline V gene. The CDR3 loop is CGVEDGALAQYF. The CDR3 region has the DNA TGCGGCGTTGAAGACGGGGCCCTGGCGCAGTATTTT.